The next 2 T cell receptor beta chains were all read from a single sample in a study of neurological immune-mediated disorders. TCRdb re-called the 5' RACE reads through MiXCR, storing one row per CDR3 protein. The data hold some 65,000 distinct CDR3 sequences, with roughly 5% observed a single time. Sample: PBMCs. These receptors all come from a young woman with multiple sclerosis.

V is TRBV11-3 and J is TRBJ2-3; D ambiguous. This CDR3 region has 13 residues. V lost 6 bases to trimming and J lost 0 bases, with 7 bases between them. CDR1 is SGHNT and CDR2 is YENEEA in the germline V gene. DNA of the CDR3: TGTGCCAGCAGAGGACGGAGCACAGATACGCAGTATTTT. Translation: CASRGRSTDTQYF.

As concerns this clonotype: Given a much more abundant clone one base away, this may be a read error. The chain carries TRBV3-1 and TRBJ2-7; weak D call: TRBD1 (6 bases). Deletions cut 5 bases from V and 8 bases from J, with 13 bases between. This CDR3 has 12 amino acids. The germline V gene has CDR1 LGHDT and CDR2 YNNKEL (reference sequence). In DNA form, the CDR3 reads TGTGCCAGCAGCAAAGCCGGACAGCAGCAGTACTTC. Protein: CASSKAGQQQYF.